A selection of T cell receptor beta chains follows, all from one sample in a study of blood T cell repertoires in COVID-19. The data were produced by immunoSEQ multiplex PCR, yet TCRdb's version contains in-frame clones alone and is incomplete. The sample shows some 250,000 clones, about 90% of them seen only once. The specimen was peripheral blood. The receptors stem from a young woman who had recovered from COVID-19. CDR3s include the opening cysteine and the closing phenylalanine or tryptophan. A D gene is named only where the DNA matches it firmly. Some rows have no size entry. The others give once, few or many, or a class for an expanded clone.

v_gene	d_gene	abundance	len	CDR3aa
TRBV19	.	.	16	CASSILRDANTGELFF
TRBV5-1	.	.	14	CASSLVGEVTEAFF
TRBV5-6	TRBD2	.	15	CASSLVLAGDYEQYF
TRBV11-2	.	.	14	CASSLGLKQYEQYF
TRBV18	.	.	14	CASSTSTGSYEQYF
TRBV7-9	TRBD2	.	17	CASSLSLAGAHLETQYF
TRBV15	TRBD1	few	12	CATGTGDYGYTF
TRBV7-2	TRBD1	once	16	CASSSSRTGWNEKLFF
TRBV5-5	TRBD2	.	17	CASSSRRTSGGDNEQFF
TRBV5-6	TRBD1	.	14	CASREQGANYGYTF
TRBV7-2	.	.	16	CASTHWGGRGTGELFF
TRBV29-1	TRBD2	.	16	CSVHIWTSGGNNEQFF
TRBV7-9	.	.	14	CASSLGQTNYGYTF
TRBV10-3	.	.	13	CASTRGGAETQYF
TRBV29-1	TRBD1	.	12	CSVLTGGYEQYF
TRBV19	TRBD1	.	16	CASKSQGTWENQPQHF
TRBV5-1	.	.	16	CASSLGFRAGDEKLFF
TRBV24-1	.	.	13	CATSLRQYNEQFF
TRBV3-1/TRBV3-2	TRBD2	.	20	CASSQVLAGGLTTNTGELFF
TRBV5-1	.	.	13	CASSSRGNTEAFF
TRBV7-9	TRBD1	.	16	CASSRTGNANTGELFF
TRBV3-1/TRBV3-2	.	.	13	CASRHRGGYEQYF
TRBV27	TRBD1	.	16	CASKPQGQGDQETQYF
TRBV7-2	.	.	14	CASSLDNSLYGYTF
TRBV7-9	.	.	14	CASSSGQNTGELFF
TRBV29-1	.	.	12	CSADSHNTEAFF
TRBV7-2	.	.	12	CASSSSQETQYF
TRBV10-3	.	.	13	CAISEQGLDGYTF
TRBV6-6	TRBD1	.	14	CASSSGQGAHEQFF
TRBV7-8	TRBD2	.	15	CASSLLAGGQRGQFF
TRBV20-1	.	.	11	CSAARTALSNF
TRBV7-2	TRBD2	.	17	CASSVTPQRGLAGELFF
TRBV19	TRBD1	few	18	CASSILSTGPLLGDGYTF
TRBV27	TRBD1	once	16	CASSLVARGRSYEQYF
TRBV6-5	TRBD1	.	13	CASSDRGGGELFF